A selection of T cell receptor beta chains follows, all from one sample in a study of blood T cell repertoires in COVID-19. Assay used: immunoSEQ multiplex PCR; TCRdb lists only in-frame clones, some missing. There are 25,000 to 30,000 clones in the sample; about three quarters occur only once, and 20% to 25% lies in the top ten. Sequencing used peripheral blood. The receptors derive from a boy aged 2-9 years with active or convalescent COVID-19. The CDR3 runs from the conserved cysteine through the conserved F or W. D genes are given only for firm matches. Expanded clones get a size class; other rows say once, few or many, or leave the size out.

V gene	D gene	J gene	clone size	CDR3 DNA	CDR3 protein
TRBV5-1	NA	TRBJ1-1	NA	TGCGCCAGCAGCTTCATCCCAGCGGTAAAAGCTTTCTTT	CASSFIPAVKAFF
TRBV7-8	NA	TRBJ2-5	NA	TGTGCCAGCAGCAATAGCCACCAAGAGACCCAGTACTTC	CASSNSHQETQYF
TRBV27	TRBD1	TRBJ2-2	many	TGTGCCAGCAGGACAGGGTCTCTGGCGAACACCGGGGAGCTGTTTTTT	CASRTGSLANTGELFF
TRBV4-1	NA	TRBJ1-5	NA	TGCGCCAGCAGCCCGGGGTCTAATAGCAATCAGCCCCAGCATTTT	CASSPGSNSNQPQHF
TRBV24-1	TRBD2	TRBJ2-2	once	TGTGCCACCAGCCCACTTAGCGGGAGAGGTACCGGGGAGCTGTTTTTT	CATSPLSGRGTGELFF
TRBV5-6	NA	TRBJ1-6	NA	TGTGCCAGCAGCTTGGGAGATAATAATTCACCCCTCCACTTT	CASSLGDNNSPLHF
TRBV30	NA	TRBJ2-7	once	TGTGCCTGGGAACCGGGACTCGGCGACGAGCAGTACTTC	CAWEPGLGDEQYF
TRBV7-2	TRBD2	TRBJ2-1	NA	TGTGCCAGCAGCTTATATCCTAGCGGACATGAGCAGTTCTTC	CASSLYPSGHEQFF
TRBV29-1	TRBD1	TRBJ2-2	once	TGCAGCGGACAGGGGGCGAACACCGGGGAGCTGTTTTTT	CSGQGANTGELFF
TRBV9	NA	TRBJ1-5	once	TGTGCCAGCAGCGTAGCGGGTAACCAGCCCCAGCATTTT	CASSVAGNQPQHF
TRBV18	TRBD2	TRBJ2-1	NA	TGTGCCAGCTCACCACTCGGGACGGGGGGTTACAATGAGCAGTTCTTC	CASSPLGTGGYNEQFF
TRBV18	TRBD2	TRBJ2-1	NA	TGTGCCAGCTCACCAAGTGGCGGGAGGGTTGGAAATGAGCAGTTCTTC	CASSPSGGRVGNEQFF
TRBV10-1	NA	TRBJ2-7	once	TGCGCCAGCAGTGAGCGGCAGGGAAGGGAGCAGTACTTC	CASSERQGREQYF
TRBV5-6	TRBD1	TRBJ1-2	NA	TGTGCCAGCAGCTTCGACAGGGGTGGCCCCATCTCTCTTAACTATGGCTACACCTTC	CASSFDRGGPISLNYGYTF
TRBV4-1	NA	TRBJ2-1	NA	TGCGCCAGCAGCCAACTCCCAGGAGGGAGTCACTACAATGAGCAGTTCTTC	CASSQLPGGSHYNEQFF
TRBV11-3	TRBD2	TRBJ2-1	once	TGTGCCAGCAGCTGGGCGAGACTAGCGGGGGGGAGCTCCTACAATGAGCAGTTCTTC	CASSWARLAGGSSYNEQFF
TRBV28	NA	TRBJ1-1	NA	TGTGCCAGCAGTTTATTTCGGCAGGTTTTTGCTCATGAAGCTTTCTTT	CASSLFRQVFAHEAFF
TRBV7-9	TRBD2	TRBJ2-5	NA	TGTGCCAGCAGCGTGACTAGCGGGGGGCCTCAAGAGACCCAGTACTTC	CASSVTSGGPQETQYF
TRBV10-2	TRBD2	TRBJ2-7	NA	TGCGCCAGCAGTGATCGACTAGCGGGAGGACCCTACGAGCAGTACTTC	CASSDRLAGGPYEQYF
TRBV19	NA	TRBJ1-1	NA	TGTGCCAGTAGTCGCACTCCAGGCGCTGAAGCTTTCTTT	CASSRTPGAEAFF
TRBV11-2	NA	TRBJ1-3	few	TGTGCCAGCAGTCCCGCGGCGGGGATCTCCTTCGGAAACACCATATATTTT	CASSPAAGISFGNTIYF
TRBV9	TRBD2	TRBJ2-5	NA	TGTGCCAGCAGCATCCGGACTAGCGGACAAGAGACCCAGTACTTC	CASSIRTSGQETQYF
TRBV5-1	TRBD1	TRBJ1-3	NA	TGCGCCAGCAGTTTTTTCCGGGACAGGGGAAACACCATATATTTT	CASSFFRDRGNTIYF
TRBV10-3	NA	TRBJ1-1	once	TGTGCCATCAGTGAGTCAACCGGACAAGCCGGGGAAGCTTTCTTT	CAISESTGQAGEAFF
TRBV18	TRBD1	TRBJ2-3	NA	TGTGCCAGCTCACTAGACAGGGGTAGATCAGATACGCAGTATTTT	CASSLDRGRSDTQYF
TRBV9	TRBD1	TRBJ1-6	many	TGTGCCAGCAGCGTCTCCTCGGGGGACAGGGGTTCACCCCTCCACTTT	CASSVSSGDRGSPLHF
TRBV27	TRBD1	TRBJ1-1	NA	TGTGCCAGCAGCATTTCTCCCTTTCCCGGGACAGAAAGTATTGAAGCTTTCTTT	CASSISPFPGTESIEAFF
TRBV10-2	TRBD2	TRBJ2-7	NA	TGCGCCAGCCGTAGCGGGAGTATCTACGAGCAGTACTTC	CASRSGSIYEQYF
TRBV5-1	TRBD1	TRBJ1-3	NA	TGCGCCAGCAGCGCGGGACAGCTCTCTGGAAACACCATATATTTT	CASSAGQLSGNTIYF
TRBV3-1/TRBV3-2	TRBD1	TRBJ2-7	NA	TGTGCCAGCAGCCAAGTAGACAGGGGCGAGCAGTACTTC	CASSQVDRGEQYF
TRBV28	NA	TRBJ1-1	NA	TGTGCCAGCAGTACCTACTTCTCCAACAACACTGAAGCTTTCTTT	CASSTYFSNNTEAFF
TRBV6-5	TRBD1	TRBJ1-4	NA	TGTGCCACCTGGGACAGATCAACTAATGAAAAACTGTTTTTT	CATWDRSTNEKLFF
TRBV7-4	TRBD2	TRBJ2-1	NA	TGTGCCAGCAGCGTTCCCGGGACTAGCGGAGACAACACCTACAATGAGCAGTTCTTC	CASSVPGTSGDNTYNEQFF
TRBV28	TRBD1	TRBJ2-7	NA	TGTGCCAGCTCGCGAGGGGGACAGGGGTCCCACGAGCAGTACTTC	CASSRGGQGSHEQYF
TRBV24-1	TRBD1	TRBJ1-2	NA	TGTGCCACCAGTGAACGGGACAGGGGAGGCTACACCTTC	CATSERDRGGYTF
TRBV7-6	TRBD1	TRBJ2-5	NA	TGTGCCAGCAGCGGTCCGGGACAGGGCCAAGAGACCCAGTACTTC	CASSGPGQGQETQYF
TRBV28	TRBD1	TRBJ1-5	NA	TGTGCCAGCAGGCTCATAGGGGGCTTCAATCAGCCCCAGCATTTT	CASRLIGGFNQPQHF
TRBV2	TRBD2	TRBJ2-7	NA	TGTGCCAGCAGTGAAGCTAGCGGGAGATCCTACGAGCAGTACTTC	CASSEASGRSYEQYF
TRBV5-1	NA	TRBJ2-5	once	TGCGCCAGCAGCGGTGAGGTAGTGGAGACCCAGTACTTC	CASSGEVVETQYF
TRBV4-3	NA	TRBJ2-3	NA	TGCGCCAGCAGCCAAATCGAGGGAGGTCCAGATACGCAGTATTTT	CASSQIEGGPDTQYF
TRBV7-8	TRBD1	TRBJ1-2	once	TGTGCCAGCAGCTTCATTGGGACAGGGAGCTATGGCTACACCTTC	CASSFIGTGSYGYTF
TRBV4-3	NA	TRBJ1-4	NA	TGCGCCAGCAGCCAAGTTTTCAGGGCTCCGGGCAATGGGGAAAAACTGTTTTTT	CASSQVFRAPGNGEKLFF
TRBV27	NA	TRBJ2-2	NA	TGTGCCAGCAGTTTTTCGGGTTCGGCCGGGGAGCTGTTTTTT	CASSFSGSAGELFF
TRBV30	NA	TRBJ1-2	NA	TGTGCCTGGAGTGTATTCGTACTAATGGGCTACACCTTC	CAWSVFVLMGYTF
TRBV14	TRBD2	TRBJ2-1	NA	TGTGCCAGCAGTCTAGCGGGGAACTACAATGAGCAGTTCTTC	CASSLAGNYNEQFF
TRBV3-1/TRBV3-2	TRBD2	TRBJ2-2	few	TGTGCCAGCAGCCAAGACCTGGCTAGCGGATTGAACACCGGGGAGCTGTTTTTT	CASSQDLASGLNTGELFF
TRBV25-1	TRBD1	TRBJ2-5	NA	TGTGCCAGCAGTGAATCAGCAGGGCAGGGGGAAGAGACCCAGTACTTC	CASSESAGQGEETQYF
TRBV7-6	NA	TRBJ1-3	NA	TGTGCCAGCAGCTTAATCACCCACGGGGCGGGAGGAAACACCATATATTTT	CASSLITHGAGGNTIYF
TRBV9	NA	TRBJ1-1	few	TGTGCCAGCAGCGTAGAGGGACAAAACACTGAAGCTTTCTTT	CASSVEGQNTEAFF
TRBV28	TRBD1	TRBJ1-5	NA	TGTGCCAGCAGTCGCCCGGTCGGACAGGGCAGTGGACAGCCCCAGCATTTT	CASSRPVGQGSGQPQHF
TRBV24-1	NA	TRBJ2-3	NA	TGTGCCACCAGTGACCGTACAGGGTCGGATACGCAGTATTTT	CATSDRTGSDTQYF